These 20 T cell receptor beta chains share one sample of origin, sequenced in a study of blood T cell repertoires in COVID-19 (dated by TCRdb to the early 2020s). The protocol used for the library was the immunoSEQ multiplex PCR assay. TCRdb's version of the immuneACCESS table is confined to in-frame rearrangements and falls short of the full clone set. An unresolved V gene accounts for under half of the shortfall where checked; the remainder is of unknown origin. The sample yields 310,000 or so clones; around 87% were counted once. The ten largest clones represent 1% to 1.5% of the sample. The sequencing sample was made of peripheral blood. These receptors all stem from a man between 65 and 85 years old with acute or convalescent COVID-19.

V gene TRBV4-3 combines with J gene TRBJ2-1; 12 bases map to TRBD2. J was trimmed by 0 bases and V by 2 bases; bases with no gene match: 2. The CDR3 extends over 17 amino acids. CDR1 and CDR2 from the germline V gene are LGHNA and YSLEER. Here the CDR3 reads CASSQRTSGDSYNEQFF. Written as DNA, the CDR3 is TGCGCCAGCAGCCAACGGACTAGCGGGGACTCCTACAATGAGCAGTTCTTC.

This rearrangement joins TRBV7-9 to TRBJ2-7; tentatively, D is TRBD1 (5 bases). Trimming removed 4 bases from V and 6 bases from J, with 10 bases in between. CDR3 size: 12 residues. Looked up from germline, CDR1 is SEHNR and CDR2 is FQNEAQ (reference sequence). The DNA of the CDR3 is TGTGCCAGCAGCTCCCCAGGGTCCGAGCAGTACTTC. It is translated as CASSSPGSEQYF. Together with reference TRBV7-9 and TRBJ2-7, the CDR3 gives the full variable domain: DTGVSQNPRHKITKRGQNVTFRCDPISEHNRLYWYRQTLGQGPEFLTYFQNEAQLEKSRLLSDRFSAERPKGSFSTLEIQRTEQGDSAMYLCASSSPGSEQYFGPGTRLTVT.

CDR3 in DNA: TGTGCCAGCAGCTTAGATCAGGGGGTGGGCGAGCAGTACTTC. It is translated as CASSLDQGVGEQYF. V and J are TRBV7-2 and TRBJ2-7, with TRBD1 matching 7 bases. Germline assignment: CDR1 SGHTA and CDR2 FQGNSA. Trimming cost V 1 base and J 6 bases; bases outside gene matches: 6. The CDR3 spans 14 residues. Supplemented by reference TRBV7-2 and TRBJ2-7, the full variable domain reads GAGVSQSPSNKVTEKGKDVELRCDPISGHTALYWYRQSLGQGLEFLIYFQGNSAPDKSGLPSDRFSAERTGGSVSTLTIQRTQQEDSAVYLCASSLDQGVGEQYFGPGTRLTVT.

CDR3 sequence: CASSFSSGKQFF. The CDR3 DNA reads as TGTGCCAGCAGTTTTAGTAGCGGGAAGCAGTTCTTC. This chain links TRBV12-3 or TRBV12-4 with TRBJ2-1; 8 nucleotides align to TRBD2. V was pared by 3 bases and J by 11 bases, with 3 bases of the junction left unmatched. The CDR3 has 12 residues.

This clone was detected only once. V and J are TRBV28 and TRBJ2-2, with D possibly being TRBD2 (5 bases). The length of the CDR3 is 14 residues. The germline gives CDR1 MDHEN, CDR2 SYDVKM. Between the trimmed V and J ends, which lost 6 bases and 4 bases, there was a span of 12 bases. Here the CDR3 DNA reads TGTGCCAGCAGGGAGGTTAGGAGCACCGGGGAGCTGTTTTTT. Its translation is CASREVRSTGELFF.

This chain connects TRBV7-2 to TRBJ2-2; weak D call: TRBD1 (6 bases). Deletions cut 5 bases from V and 2 bases from J, with 9 bases between. Germline-derived CDR1 and CDR2 are SGHTA and FQGNSA. The CDR3 loop spans 14 amino acids. CDR3 DNA sequence: TGTGCCAGCAGCATGGGGGCCAACACCGGGGAGCTGTTTTTT. Encoded protein: CASSMGANTGELFF.

The chain is built from TRBV27 and TRBJ1-1; possibly TRBD1 for D (5 bases). Germline CDR1 is MNHEY and CDR2 is SMNVEV (reference sequence). V was shortened by 3 bases and J by 0 bases, with 11 bases between the two germline ends. The CDR3 loop spans 15 amino acids. CDR3 sequence (DNA): TGTGCCAGCAGTTTCCTACAGGCCATGAACACTGAAGCTTTCTTT. It codes for CASSFLQAMNTEAFF.

CDR3: CASSQDWGGTMFNEQFF. The DNA for the CDR3 is TGTGCCAGCAGCCAAGACTGGGGGGGGACGATGTTCAATGAGCAGTTCTTC. The chain couples TRBV14 to TRBJ2-1; 7 bases match TRBD2. This CDR3 contains 17 residues. Germline assignment: CDR1 SGHDN and CDR2 FVKESK. Trimming cost V 0 bases and J 6 bases; bases outside gene matches: 11. Full variable domain (remainder filled in from reference TRBV14 and TRBJ2-1): EAGVTQFPSHSVIEKGQTVTLRCDPISGHDNLYWYRRVMGKEIKFLLHFVKESKQDESGMPNNRFLAERTGGTYSTLKVQPAELEDSGVYFCASSQDWGGTMFNEQFFGPGTRLTVL.

The V call is TRBV9, the J call TRBJ2-1; D perhaps matches TRBD1 (5 bases). Germline V gene sequence: CDR1 SGDLS, CDR2 YYNGEE. V gave up 0 bases and J gave up 4 bases, with 17 bases separating them. The CDR3 is 17 amino acids. CDR3 coding DNA: TGTGCCAGCAGCGTAGGGGTCGGGTCCGACAGTTACAATGAGCAGTTCTTC. Encoded protein: CASSVGVGSDSYNEQFF.

The V and J genes are TRBV6-2 or TRBV6-3 and TRBJ2-2; TRBD1 matches 8 bases. V was clipped by 6 bases and J by 6 bases; unmatched bases: 18. This CDR3 is built from 18 residues. The germline CDR1 and CDR2 sequences are MNHEY and SVGEGT. This CDR3 reads CASSRKRTGYFGAGELFF. The CDR3 bases are TGTGCCAGCAGCCGAAAACGGACAGGGTATTTTGGTGCCGGGGAGCTGTTTTTT.

This clone has just a few counts. The gene calls are TRBV7-2 and TRBJ1-1; 10 bases are a match to TRBD1. CDR3 length: 15 amino acids. Per germline, CDR1 SGHTA and CDR2 FQGNSA. V trimming: 6 bases; J trimming: 8 bases; junction bases outside the gene matches: 12. CDR3 protein: CASSADRGRYGEAFF. The CDR3 nucleotides are TGTGCCAGCAGTGCCGACAGGGGGCGGTATGGGGAAGCTTTCTTT.

The chain has TRBV15 and TRBJ1-4, with TRBD1 matching 8 bases. The CDR3 is 15 residues long. The germline V gene encodes CDR1 LNHNV and CDR2 YYDKDF (reference sequence). The V segment lost 2 bases and the J segment 5 bases; nucleotides outside the gene matches: 4. CDR3 in amino acids: CATSRPTGGNEKLFF. The CDR3 region has the DNA TGTGCCACCAGCAGACCCACAGGGGGGAATGAAAAACTGTTTTTT.

In its sample, this clone was seen once. J is TRBJ2-7 and V is TRBV15, with 7 positions matching TRBD1. V trimming: 4 bases; J trimming: 3 bases; junction bases outside the gene matches: 9. CDR3 length: 15 residues. Germline lookup yields CDR1 LNHNV and CDR2 YYDKDF (reference sequence). This chain's CDR3 is CATSKTRDSIYEQYF. In DNA, the CDR3 is TGTGCCACCAGCAAAACTCGGGACAGCATCTACGAGCAGTACTTC.

The J gene is TRBJ2-1, the V gene TRBV5-1, with D perhaps matching TRBD2 (5 bases). CDR3 size: 14 residues. Germline V CDR1 and CDR2: SGHRS, YFSETQ. The germline V and J ends were trimmed by 7 bases and 2 bases, with 13 bases remaining between them. The CDR3 DNA is TGCGCCAGCGCCCCTCGGGAACCCTACAATGAGCAGTTCTTC. Translation: CASAPREPYNEQFF.

This clone was seen a single time. This chain connects TRBV5-8 to TRBJ2-5; TRBD2 matches at 11 bases. The germline CDR1 and CDR2 sequences are SGHTS and YDEGEE. The trim removed 4 bases at V and 0 bases at J, leaving 8 bases unmatched. The CDR3 has 17 amino acids. The CDR3 spells CASSPPRLAGYQETQYF. Written as DNA, the CDR3 is TGTGCCAGCAGCCCACCCAGACTAGCGGGGTACCAAGAGACCCAGTACTTC.

The rearrangement uses TRBV7-9 and TRBJ1-3; 7 bases map to TRBD1. This CDR3 is 15 amino acids long. The V gene's germline CDR1 is SEHNR and CDR2 FQNEAQ (reference sequence). V dropped 5 bases and J dropped 0; count of bases not matched to a gene: 4. The DNA of the CDR3 is TGTGCCAGCAGCGGACAGGCCACCTCTGGAAACACCATATATTTT. It encodes CASSGQATSGNTIYF.

This chain joins TRBV10-1 and TRBJ2-3; 8 bases align to TRBD2. The CDR3 spans 16 residues. With V trimmed by 6 bases and J by 4 bases, 12 bases remained unmatched. Germline CDR1 WNHNN, CDR2 SYGVQD (reference sequence). The CDR3 reads CASRMPLGGRSDTQYF. In nucleotides, the CDR3 is TGCGCCAGCAGGATGCCTTTGGGCGGGAGGTCAGATACGCAGTATTTT.

This clone appeared a few times. This chain uses TRBV19 with TRBJ2-1, with 9 bases aligning to TRBD2. J gave up 6 bases and V 3 bases, and 6 bases lay outside the gene matches. The CDR3 contains 15 residues. Germline assignment: CDR1 LNHDA and CDR2 SQIVND (reference sequence). The CDR3 region has the DNA TGTGCCAGTAGTATGAGTAGCGGGAGTTCCAATGAGCAGTTCTTC. This codes for CASSMSSGSSNEQFF. Filled out from reference TRBV19 and TRBJ2-1, the complete variable domain reads DGGITQSPKYLFRKEGQNVTLSCEQNLNHDAMYWYRQDPGQGLRLIYYSQIVNDFQKGDIAEGYSVSREKKESFPLTVTSAQKNPTAFYLCASSMSSGSSNEQFFGPGTRLTVL.

The genes are TRBV23-1 and TRBJ1-1; 10 bases match TRBD1. TRBV23-1 is an open reading frame whose function is uncertain. The CDR3 extends over 15 amino acids. V dropped 6 bases and J dropped 3; count of bases not matched to a gene: 7. The CDR3 DNA reads TGCGCCAGCAGACCACAGACAGGGGGCTACACTGAAGCTTTCTTT. Residues: CASRPQTGGYTEAFF.

The rearrangement uses TRBV29-1 and TRBJ1-5; 7 nucleotides match TRBD1. This CDR3 region has 13 residues. J was trimmed by 3 bases and V by 4 bases; bases with no gene match: 3. Germline CDR1 is SQVTM and CDR2 is ANQGSEA. The DNA of the CDR3 is TGCAGCGTTGGGGACAGCTACAATCAGCCCCAGCATTTT. It yields the protein CSVGDSYNQPQHF.